Following are 2 T cell receptor beta chains from one sample sequenced in a study of blood T cell repertoires in COVID-19. TCRdb keeps only in-frame clones here, not all; method: immunoSEQ multiplex PCR. The table lists 250,000 or so clones, approximately 86% of them singletons. The sequencing input was peripheral blood. The receptors originated from a man aged 30 to 45 with active or convalescent COVID-19.

This chain uses TRBV2 with TRBJ1-5, with D maybe TRBD1 (5 bases). The CDR3 has 15 residues. Germline lookup yields CDR1 SNHLY and CDR2 FYNNEI. Trimming stripped 4 bases from V and 2 bases from J, with 12 bases between. The CDR3 nucleotides are TGTGCCAGCAGTGCAGGGCAGATTGGCAATCAGCCCCAGCATTTT. Translated, it gives CASSAGQIGNQPQHF.

The chain joins TRBV5-5 to TRBJ1-2; 7 bases match TRBD1. CDR3 length: 16 residues. J lost 3 bases, V lost 0 bases, and 8 bases had no gene match. The germline V gene has CDR1 SGHKS and CDR2 YYEKEE (reference sequence). CDR3 sequence (DNA): TGTGCCAGCAGCTTGGCCTATGGTACAGGGGACTATGGCTACACCTTC. This gives the protein CASSLAYGTGDYGYTF.